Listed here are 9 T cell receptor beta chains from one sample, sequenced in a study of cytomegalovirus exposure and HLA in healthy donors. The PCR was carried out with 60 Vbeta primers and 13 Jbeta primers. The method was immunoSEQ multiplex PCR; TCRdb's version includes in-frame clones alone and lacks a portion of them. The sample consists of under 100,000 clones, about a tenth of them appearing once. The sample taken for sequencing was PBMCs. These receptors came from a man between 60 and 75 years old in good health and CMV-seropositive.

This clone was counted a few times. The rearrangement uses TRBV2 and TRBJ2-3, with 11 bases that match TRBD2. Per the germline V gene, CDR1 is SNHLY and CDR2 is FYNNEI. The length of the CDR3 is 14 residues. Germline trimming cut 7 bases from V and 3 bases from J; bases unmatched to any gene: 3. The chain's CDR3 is CASTTSGSTDTQYF. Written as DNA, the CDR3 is TGTGCCAGCACAACTAGCGGGAGTACAGATACGCAGTATTTT.

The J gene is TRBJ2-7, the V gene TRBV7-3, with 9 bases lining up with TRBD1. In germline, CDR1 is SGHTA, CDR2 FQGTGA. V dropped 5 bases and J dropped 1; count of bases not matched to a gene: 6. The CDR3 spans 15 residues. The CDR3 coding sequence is TGTGCCAGCAGCCGCCAGGGACAGGGTTCCTACGAGCAGTACTTC. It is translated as CASSRQGQGSYEQYF. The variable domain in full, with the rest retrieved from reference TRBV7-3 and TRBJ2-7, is GAGVSQTPSNKVTEKGKYVELRCDPISGHTALYWYRQSLGQGPEFLIYFQGTGAADDSGLPNDRFFAVRPEGSVSTLKIQRTERGDSAVYLCASSRQGQGSYEQYFGPGTRLTVT.

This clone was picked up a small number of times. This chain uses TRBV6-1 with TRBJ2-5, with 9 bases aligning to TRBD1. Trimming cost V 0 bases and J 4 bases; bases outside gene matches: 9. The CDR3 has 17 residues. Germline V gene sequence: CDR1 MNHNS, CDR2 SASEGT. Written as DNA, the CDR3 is TGTGCCAGCAGTGAAGCCCGACAGGGGGGTTTGGGAGAGACCCAGTACTTC. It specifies CASSEARQGGLGETQYF.

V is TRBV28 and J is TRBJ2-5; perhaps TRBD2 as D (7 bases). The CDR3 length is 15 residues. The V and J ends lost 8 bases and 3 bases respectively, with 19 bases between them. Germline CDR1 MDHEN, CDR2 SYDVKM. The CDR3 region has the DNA TGTGCCAGCGTCGCGGGAGACAGGCAGGAAGAGACCCAGTACTTC. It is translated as CASVAGDRQEETQYF.

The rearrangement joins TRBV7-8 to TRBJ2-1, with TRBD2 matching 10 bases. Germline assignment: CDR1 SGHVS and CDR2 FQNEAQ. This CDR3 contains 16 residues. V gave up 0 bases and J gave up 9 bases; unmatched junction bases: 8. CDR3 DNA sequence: TGTGCCAGCAGCTTAGCGGTAGCGGGAGGACACAGTGAGCAGTTCTTC. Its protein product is CASSLAVAGGHSEQFF.

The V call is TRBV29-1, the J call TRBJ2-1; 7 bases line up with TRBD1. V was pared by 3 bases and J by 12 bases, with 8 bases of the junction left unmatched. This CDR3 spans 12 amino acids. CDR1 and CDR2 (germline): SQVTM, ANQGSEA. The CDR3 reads CSVEYSRQGQFF. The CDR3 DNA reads TGCAGCGTTGAGTACAGCCGACAGGGGCAGTTCTTC.

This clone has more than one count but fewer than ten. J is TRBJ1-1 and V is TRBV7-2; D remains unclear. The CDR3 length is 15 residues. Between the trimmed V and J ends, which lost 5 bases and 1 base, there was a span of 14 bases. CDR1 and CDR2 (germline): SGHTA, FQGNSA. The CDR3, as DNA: TGTGCCAGCAGCCCCCCTCCAGCGGAGAACACTGAAGCTTTCTTT. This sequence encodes CASSPPPAENTEAFF.

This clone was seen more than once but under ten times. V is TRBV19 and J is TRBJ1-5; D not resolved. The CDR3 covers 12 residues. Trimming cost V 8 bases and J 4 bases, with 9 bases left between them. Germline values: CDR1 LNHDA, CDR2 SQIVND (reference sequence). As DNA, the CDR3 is TGTGCCAGTCAGGTAACGAATCAGCCCCAGCATTTT. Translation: CASQVTNQPQHF.

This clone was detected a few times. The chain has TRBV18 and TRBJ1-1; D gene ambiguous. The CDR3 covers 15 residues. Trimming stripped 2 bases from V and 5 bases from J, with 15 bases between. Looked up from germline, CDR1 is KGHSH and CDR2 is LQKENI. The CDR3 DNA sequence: TGTGCCAGCTCACCAAAAGGTTCCGTGAGGACTGAAGCTTTCTTT. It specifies CASSPKGSVRTEAFF.